The T cell receptor (beta chain) described here comes from a study of T cell changes during pregnancy in multiple sclerosis. This CDR3 contains 14 residues. V shed 4 bases, J shed 0 bases, and the junction held 2 bases outside the gene matches. The V gene's germline CDR1 is MNHNS and CDR2 SASEGT. Using immunoSEQ multiplex PCR, the repertoire was profiled, and TCRdb retains in-frame clones only, with some absent. The repertoire holds about 68,000 clones, with about 90% as singletons. This TCR was sampled from a female donor with multiple sclerosis, enrolled in a pregnancy study. Sequencing was performed on peripheral blood, taken in the second trimester of pregnancy. The V gene is TRBV6-1, the J gene TRBJ1-2, with TRBD1 matching 7 bases. Written as DNA, the CDR3 is TGTGCCAGCAGTGGACAGGGAGCTAACTATGGCTACACCTTC. It encodes CASSGQGANYGYTF.